This entry features one TCR beta chain sequence. TCRdb's table, derived via immunoSEQ multiplex PCR, lists solely in-frame clones and lacks some. The sample holds 40,000 to 50,000 clones; just under 80% are singletons and the top ten take around an eighth. The data originate from a study of PD-1 blockade in classical Hodgkin lymphoma. Relapse was seen in all patients after autologous stem cell transplantation, and brentuximab vedotin exposure was variable. This CDR3 is built from 15 residues. CDR1 is SGHTA, CDR2 FQGTGA, per germline. Trimming at V came to 5 bases and at J to 4 bases, leaving 11 bases not matched to a gene.

This TCR was sampled from a human donor with classical Hodgkin lymphoma. The starting material was peripheral blood mononuclear cells (PBMCs), obtained at baseline. This chain joins TRBV7-3 and TRBJ2-7, with 7 bases fitting TRBD1. The CDR3 nucleotides are TGTGCCAGCAGCCTCCCTCCCCGGGACAGATACGAGCAGTACTTC. This gives the protein CASSLPPRDRYEQYF.